This T cell receptor beta chain originates from a study of Ad26.COV2.S vaccination and SARS-CoV-2 variants. Study results and caveats: Recipients given vaccine exceeded placebo recipients in spike-specific TCR breadth. TCR breadth and depth analyses may have underestimated total T cell responses. Reportedly, spike-specific CD8+ and CD4+ T cell responses achieved substantial breadth once vaccination had taken place.

There are 15 residues in the CDR3. Trimming left V 0 bases short and J 7 bases short, with 18 bases between. The germline V gene encodes CDR1 GTSNPN and CDR2 SVGIG (reference sequence). For this clone: Its cognate antigen is unknown.

Treatment in this sample: around 19 received Ad26.COV2.S at low or high dose, single or two shots; 5 received placebo; per-sample allocation not given. Following the first vaccine or placebo injection, samples were taken on day 63. SARS-CoV-2 spike from the Wuhan strain was encoded by the vaccine, an Ad26 vector. Data came from immunoSEQ multiplex PCR; TCRdb stores just in-frame clones and leaves some out. The data hold roughly 460,000 clones, with about nine tenths observed a single time. The chain employs TRBV30 and TRBJ1-2; tentatively, D is TRBD1 (5 bases). The clonotype was recovered from a person between 18 and 65 years old who received the Ad26.COV2.S COVID-19 vaccine or a placebo. This sample comprised peripheral blood, obtained in a trial of Ad26.COV2.S vaccine versus placebo. This CDR3 reads CAWSVTGRVLGGYTF. CDR3 nucleotide sequence: TGTGCCTGGAGTGTAACGGGCAGGGTGCTAGGTGGCTACACCTTC.